The 24 T cell receptor beta chains below all came from one sample that was sequenced in a study of shared clonotypes between healthy human individuals. Only in-frame clones appear in the TCRdb table, and some are missing; sequencing was by immunoSEQ multiplex PCR. Seen here are around 2.1 million clones, roughly 91% observed once, and the top ten hold 1.5% to 2%. In the naive CD8 group, cells lacked CD45RO and were positively selected for CCR7, so terminally differentiated effector memory CD45RA+ cells were left out. Sequencing was done on a sample of naive CD8+ T cells from PBMCs. These receptor sequences come from a man aged 18 to 30 in good health. Some clones in this sample may be carry-over from other donors' samples.

The chain is built from TRBV14 and TRBJ1-1, with a tentative D call TRBD1 (6 bases). The CDR3 totals 19 residues. V gave up 0 bases and J gave up 4 bases, with 24 bases separating them. Germline V gene sequence: CDR1 SGHDN, CDR2 FVKESK. CDR3 sequence (DNA): TGTGCCAGCAGCCAAGAGGGCGGGGGGCCCCTCCTCGAGGGCACTGAAGCTTTCTTT. Translating gives CASSQEGGGPLLEGTEAFF.

This clone has just a few counts. This chain uses TRBV25-1 with TRBJ1-2; TRBD1 matches at 7 bases. J was trimmed by 2 bases and V by 1 base; bases with no gene match: 1. Germline loops: CDR1 MGHDK, CDR2 SYGVNS. The CDR3 covers 14 residues. CDR3 amino acids: CASSEWGQNYGYTF. The CDR3 coding sequence is TGTGCCAGCAGTGAATGGGGACAGAACTATGGCTACACCTTC.

Concerning this clone itself: This sample includes further DNA sequences coding for the same CDR3. The J gene is TRBJ2-1, the V gene TRBV6-5; TRBD1 aligns across 8 bases. V was pared by 6 bases and J by 3 bases, with 7 bases of the junction left unmatched. The V gene's germline CDR1 is MNHEY and CDR2 SVGAGI. The length of the CDR3 is 15 residues. The CDR3 sequence: CASSLGQGYYNEQFF. Here the CDR3 DNA reads TGTGCCAGCAGCCTAGGACAGGGATACTACAATGAGCAGTTCTTC.

The rearrangement uses TRBV16 and TRBJ2-3; TRBD2 agrees at 9 bases. The CDR3 extends over 14 amino acids. Germline trimming cut 1 base from V and 7 bases from J; bases unmatched to any gene: 3. The germline V gene encodes CDR1 KGHSY and CDR2 FQNENV. The CDR3 region has the DNA TGTGCCAGCAGCCAATTTTCTAGCGGGAATACGCAGTATTTT. Encoded protein: CASSQFSSGNTQYF.

The CDR3 region has the DNA TGTGCCTGGACCGGACTAGCGGGAGGTAGTTCTTACAATGAGCAGTTCTTC. It specifies CAWTGLAGGSSYNEQFF. The chain carries TRBV30 and TRBJ2-1; 14 nucleotides align to TRBD2. CDR3 length equals 17 residues. Germline lookup yields CDR1 GTSNPN and CDR2 SVGIG (reference sequence). V was clipped by 4 bases and J by 4 bases; unmatched bases: 9.

The rearrangement uses TRBV6-5 and TRBJ1-5; D is ambiguous. The CDR3 runs 13 residues. V lost 0 bases to trimming and J lost 5 bases, with 5 bases between them. Germline values: CDR1 MNHEY, CDR2 SVGAGI. In DNA form, the CDR3 reads TGTGCCAGCAGTTACTCACGGTATCAGCCCCAGCATTTT. It codes for CASSYSRYQPQHF.

V usage is TRBV6-5 and J usage is TRBJ2-3; D gene uncertain. V shed 7 bases and J shed 1 base, with 15 bases lying between them. The CDR3 contains 15 residues. Looked up from germline, CDR1 is MNHEY and CDR2 is SVGAGI. CDR3 bases: TGTGCCAGCAAGGTGGCCCGTTCAGGCACAGATACGCAGTATTTT. Its translation: CASKVARSGTDTQYF.

This rearrangement joins TRBV9 to TRBJ2-2; 11 positions agree with TRBD1. Germline assignment: CDR1 SGDLS and CDR2 YYNGEE. V lost 4 bases, J lost 2 bases, and 10 bases stayed unmatched. The length of the CDR3 is 18 residues. CDR3 region: CASSPREDRGLNTGELFF. The CDR3, as DNA: TGTGCCAGCAGCCCAAGGGAGGACAGGGGGCTTAACACCGGGGAGCTGTTTTTT.

The chain carries TRBV19 and TRBJ1-4, with D possibly TRBD1 on 6 matching bases. The CDR3 totals 13 residues. The V and J ends lost 5 bases and 7 bases respectively, with 11 bases between them. From germline, CDR1 is LNHDA and CDR2 SQIVND (reference sequence). CDR3 amino acids: CASSWGLAEKLFF. CDR3 coding DNA: TGTGCCAGTAGTTGGGGGCTTGCTGAAAAACTGTTTTTT.

The chain is built from TRBV7-8 and TRBJ2-7, with D maybe TRBD1 (5 bases). The CDR3 sequence is 12 residues long. From germline, CDR1 is SGHVS and CDR2 FQNEAQ. Trimming took 5 bases from V and 6 from J, leaving 11 bases between them. CDR3 sequence (DNA): TGTGCCAGCAGCCCCAGGGTAGGCGAGCAGTACTTC. Protein sequence: CASSPRVGEQYF. Full variable domain (remainder filled in from reference TRBV7-8 and TRBJ2-7): GAGVSQSPRYKVAKRGQDVALRCDPISGHVSLFWYQQALGQGPEFLTYFQNEAQLDKSGLPSDRFFAERPEGSVSTLKIQRTQQEDSAVYLCASSPRVGEQYFGPGTRLTVT.

The V call is TRBV7-9, the J call TRBJ2-4, with D perhaps assigned TRBD1 or TRBD2 (5 bases each). V was clipped by 5 bases and J by 6 bases, with 11 bases between them. From germline, CDR1 is SEHNR and CDR2 FQNEAQ (reference sequence). This CDR3 is 13 amino acids long. CDR3 residues: CASSTGARNIQYF. As DNA, the CDR3 is TGTGCCAGCAGCACCGGGGCCCGAAACATTCAGTACTTC.

The chain links TRBV28 to TRBJ2-7, with TRBD2 matching 13 bases. Germline trimming cut 4 bases from V and 3 bases from J; bases unmatched to any gene: 12. The CDR3 is made up of 18 amino acids. Looked up from germline, CDR1 is MDHEN and CDR2 is SYDVKM. The CDR3 bases are TGTGCCAGCAGTTCAGAACTAGCGGGAGGGCCCTACTACTACGAGCAGTACTTC. Its translation is CASSSELAGGPYYYEQYF.

The chain recombines TRBV13 with TRBJ1-3; the D is unclear. This CDR3 has 14 amino acids. V lost 2 bases and J lost 3, with 8 bases in between. The germline V gene encodes CDR1 PRHDT and CDR2 FYEKMQ (reference sequence). The CDR3 loop is CASSLPSIGNTIYF. CDR3 nucleotide sequence: TGTGCCAGCAGCTTACCCAGCATTGGAAACACCATATATTTT.

This clone was seen just once. The CDR3 protein is CASSPGQGALNEQFF. The DNA for the CDR3 is TGTGCCAGCAGCCCGGGACAGGGGGCTCTCAATGAGCAGTTCTTC. V and J are TRBV6-5 and TRBJ2-1; 12 bases are a match to TRBD1. Per the germline V gene, CDR1 is MNHEY and CDR2 is SVGAGI. The ends lost 6 bases at V and 6 bases at J; junction bases unmatched: 6. The CDR3 is 15 amino acids.

Only one count was recorded for this clone. V gene TRBV14 combines with J gene TRBJ2-7; 11 bases are a match to TRBD2. The CDR3 has 13 residues. Germline V gene lookup returns CDR1 SGHDN and CDR2 FVKESK. Trimming cost V 5 bases and J 6 bases; bases outside gene matches: 3. The CDR3 protein is CASSSGLAGEQYF. The CDR3, as DNA: TGTGCCAGCAGCTCAGGACTAGCGGGCGAGCAGTACTTC. Full variable domain (remainder filled in from reference TRBV14 and TRBJ2-7): EAGVTQFPSHSVIEKGQTVTLRCDPISGHDNLYWYRRVMGKEIKFLLHFVKESKQDESGMPNNRFLAERTGGTYSTLKVQPAELEDSGVYFCASSSGLAGEQYFGPGTRLTVT.

V is TRBV27 and J is TRBJ2-1; 7 nucleotides line up with TRBD1. The CDR3 is 13 residues long. Per the germline V gene, CDR1 is MNHEY and CDR2 is SMNVEV (reference sequence). V shed 3 bases, J shed 9 bases, and the junction held 5 bases outside the gene matches. The CDR3 loop reads CASSLSQGSEQFF. The CDR3 DNA sequence: TGTGCCAGCAGTTTGTCACAGGGGAGTGAGCAGTTCTTC.

V usage is TRBV6-5 and J usage is TRBJ2-5, with D possibly being TRBD2 (5 bases). With 10 bases removed from V and 1 base from J, the gap between germline ends came to 19 bases. Germline V gene lookup returns CDR1 MNHEY and CDR2 SVGAGI. The CDR3 has 15 amino acids. CDR3 DNA sequence: TGTGCCACCTCAGGACGGCTAGCCCCCCAAGAGACCCAGTACTTC. Protein product: CATSGRLAPQETQYF.

The chain carries TRBV11-2 and TRBJ2-5; no clear D. The CDR3 extends over 14 amino acids. The germline V and J ends were trimmed by 1 base and 5 bases, with 11 bases remaining between them. Germline V gene data show CDR1 as SGHAT and CDR2 as FQNNGV. The CDR3: CASSLVFSRETQYF. DNA for the CDR3: TGTGCCAGCAGCTTAGTTTTCTCTCGGGAGACCCAGTACTTC.

The V and J genes are TRBV29-1 and TRBJ2-1; D remains ambiguous. The CDR3 covers 16 residues. V lost 4 bases, J lost 0 bases, and 16 bases lay in between. From germline, CDR1 is SQVTM and CDR2 ANQGSEA. The CDR3 DNA reads TGCAGCGTTGTACGGATTTTCTCCCACTCCTACAATGAGCAGTTCTTC. This gives the protein CSVVRIFSHSYNEQFF.

The chain combines TRBV19 with TRBJ1-1, with TRBD1 as a possible D gene (5 bases). V was shortened by 7 bases and J by 2 bases, with 17 bases between the two germline ends. This CDR3 has 15 residues. The germline V gene encodes CDR1 LNHDA and CDR2 SQIVND (reference sequence). The CDR3 here is CASTGTGRRNTEAFF. The DNA of the CDR3 is TGTGCCAGTACCGGGACGGGAAGGCGAAACACTGAAGCTTTCTTT.

The genes are TRBV28 and TRBJ2-3; 9 bases align to TRBD2. V was pared by 3 bases and J by 4 bases, with 5 bases of the junction left unmatched. Germline V CDR1 and CDR2: MDHEN, SYDVKM. The CDR3 covers 15 residues. CDR3 sequence reads: CASSFPGLAADTQYF. The CDR3 DNA is TGTGCCAGCAGTTTCCCGGGACTAGCTGCAGATACGCAGTATTTT. Variable domain in full (rest from reference TRBV28 and TRBJ2-3): DVKVTQSSRYLVKRTGEKVFLECVQDMDHENMFWYRQDPGLGLRLIYFSYDVKMKEKGDIPEGYSVSREKKERFSLILESASTNQTSMYLCASSFPGLAADTQYFGPGTRLTVL.

The CDR3: CASRPTGTERYYQETQYF. CDR3 coding DNA: TGTGCCAGCAGACCCACCGGGACTGAGAGATACTACCAAGAGACCCAGTACTTC. The V and J genes are TRBV2 and TRBJ2-5, with D tentatively TRBD2 (6 bases). Germline V CDR1 and CDR2: SNHLY, FYNNEI. Deletions cut 6 bases from V and 0 bases from J, with 23 bases between. This CDR3 region has 18 residues.

This clone was counted between two and nine times. The J gene is TRBJ2-7, the V gene TRBV7-6; 9 bases match TRBD1. V lost 4 bases to trimming and J lost 3 bases; unmatched junction nucleotides: 1. Germline V gene sequence: CDR1 SGHVS, CDR2 FNYEAQ. The CDR3 is 13 amino acids. The CDR3 protein is CASSSDRGYEQYF. The DNA for the CDR3 is TGTGCCAGCAGCTCGGACAGGGGCTACGAGCAGTACTTC. Filled out from reference TRBV7-6 and TRBJ2-7, the complete variable domain reads GAGVSQSPRYKVTKRGQDVALRCDPISGHVSLYWYRQALGQGPEFLTYFNYEAQQDKSGLPNDRFSAERPEGSISTLTIQRTEQRDSAMYRCASSSDRGYEQYFGPGTRLTVT.

CDR3 bases: TGTGCCAGCAGCTTAGACGGAACCTCTCCGCGGGGGGACTATGGCTACACCTTC. It specifies CASSLDGTSPRGDYGYTF. The genes are TRBV11-2 and TRBJ1-2, with a weak D call TRBD1 (5 bases). CDR3 length: 18 amino acids. Germline lookup yields CDR1 SGHAT and CDR2 FQNNGV. V lost 0 bases and J 3 bases, leaving 20 bases between the germline ends.